The entry that follows covers one T cell receptor (beta chain) sequence. Its cognate antigen is unknown. CDR1 and CDR2 (germline): SQVTM, ANQGSEA. The CDR3 covers 16 residues. V trimming: 4 bases; J trimming: 5 bases; junction bases outside the gene matches: 5. This entry comes from a study of T-cell memory formation after mild COVID-19. Study results and limitations: The main location of contracting CD4+ clones was CM and EM, and that of contracting CD8+ clones was EMRA. Contracting clones from day 15 to 85 showed balanced CD4/CD8; later expanders favored CD4+. Some SARS-CoV-2-responding clones were already detected in memory before infection.

It was 5'RACE with constant-segment primers that produced the TCR alpha and TCR beta cDNA libraries, which carried sample barcodes and UMIs. Each CDR3 protein is one row after TCRdb ran MiXCR on the 5' RACE reads. Of hundreds of thousands of distinct CDR3 sequences in the sample, approximately 20% were seen once. The genes are TRBV29-1 and TRBJ2-2, with 15 bases that match TRBD2. Sequencing input: PBMCs or a T cell subset sorted from them (not recorded which). The TCR comes from a man between 18 and 29 years old who had mild COVID-19 (a few samples of this study predate the infection). Cell type and time point are not known. The CDR3 sequence: CSVGTSGGAGTGELFF. The CDR3 DNA sequence: TGCAGCGTTGGGACTAGCGGGGGGGCTGGGACCGGGGAGCTGTTTTTT.